This T cell receptor (beta chain) was profiled in a study of brain T cells in children with intractable seizures (dated by TCRdb to the early 2020s). Describing the broader study: As a first screen for immune gene transcripts, resected brain tissue from approximately 49 pediatric epilepsy surgery cases was run on a NanoString immunology panel. Among the roughly 12 selected surgery cases, pre-surgery blood was additionally sequenced for eight, leaving four cases with brain tissue only.

In this sample, this clone turned up once. The antigen it recognizes is unknown. Base qualities are missing; no much larger clone stands one base away. Trimming leaves V shorter by 6 bases and J shorter by 6 bases, with the junction holding 6 bases beyond the gene matches. In the germline V gene, CDR1 corresponds to SGHTA and CDR2 to FQGNSA. The CDR3 holds 15 amino acids from the cysteine to the phenylalanine. The retained sequence is limited to the CDR3, 45 bases, with the frame set at the first base. This sample's time point label indicates: resected brain tissue, or blood drawn just prior to surgery. Surgery cases with the highest brain T cell transcript signatures were selected for TCR beta chain sequencing of brain tissue and, where available, blood. Prior to surgery, the patients had been treated with at least one anti-epileptic drug. TCR-sequenced patients were children with drug-resistant epilepsy due to tuberous sclerosis complex, focal cortical dysplasia, Rasmussen encephalitis or hemimegalencephaly. Blood was drawn right before the epilepsy surgery. The Monarch genomic DNA purification kit was used to extract bulk genomic DNA from unsorted brain tissue and from whole blood.

Results and caveats for the whole study, not just this receptor: Because sequencing depth was different between pre-surgery and post-surgery blood, clones absent from the pre-surgery sample may reflect undersampling. The patients' HCMV serostatus was not known, and viral specificity was inferred solely from CDR3 sequence similarity.

The immunoSEQ assay was used to generate TCR beta chain sequences from genomic DNA. The original methods were these. CDR3 sequences not starting with the conserved framework cysteine at position 104 were manually removed. To get clonality, the normalized Shannon's Diversity Index was subtracted from one, giving values from 0 (maximal diversity) to 1 (oligoclonal). To check whether a given CDR3 had different frequencies in two samples, for example brain versus blood, chi-squared comparison-of-proportions tests were used. Public clonotypes were found by searching immuneACCESS, and the VDJdb browser was used to assess similarity to known antiviral clonotypes. The table comes from immuneACCESS by way of TCRdb, which keeps in-frame sequences with V and J called. Part of the clones is missing from these tables; in studies checked, under half for an unresolved V gene and the rest for unknown reasons. The D gene and trimming were derived from the DNA, and the V and J assignments and clone size from that table. This sample holds under 150,000 clones; 94% were observed only once. Of the sample, 3.8% is held by the ten largest clones.

The V gene is TRBV7-2 and the J gene is TRBJ2-3; 13 bases in between match TRBD2. The origin of this receptor is a boy less than two years old with hemimegalencephaly and intractable seizures. This specimen was peripheral blood, taken at surgery. The DNA sequence is given as TGTGCCAGCAGTCCACTAGCGGGAGGGCTGGATACGCAGTATTTT. The translation is CASSPLAGGLDTQYF.